The clone carrying this T cell receptor (beta chain) was counted many times. Antigen unknown. The data are from a study of T cells in Graves' hyperthyroidism and ophthalmopathy. Overall study context: The authors collected peripheral blood at initial diagnosis, before any treatment.

Looked up from germline, CDR1 is SEHNR and CDR2 is FQNEAQ (reference sequence). The CDR3 consists of 15 residues. V was pared by 7 bases and J by 3 bases, with 10 bases of the junction left unmatched. Any patient presenting with uncontrolled infection, other autoimmune disease, pregnancy or lactation was left out. A 10 ml volume of fresh peripheral blood provided the PBMCs. RNA transcripts yielded amplified TCR beta CDR3 regions. The TCR CDR3 first-round RT-PCR relied on the HTBI primer set. A single record per CDR3 protein comes from TCRdb applying MiXCR to the multiplex PCR reads. This table has around 430,000 distinct CDR3 sequences, under 15% appearing once. Study outcomes and limitations: Among thyroid clonotypes expanded above 0.001, most also appeared in blood.

The rearrangement joins TRBV7-9 to TRBJ2-3, with 7 bases that match TRBD2. This sequence was found in a woman in her 30s with Graves' hyperthyroidism. The specimen sequenced was blood. The CDR3 sequence is CASTAGVSWTDTQYF. In nucleotides, the CDR3 is TGTGCCAGCACCGCGGGAGTAAGCTGGACAGATACGCAGTATTTT.